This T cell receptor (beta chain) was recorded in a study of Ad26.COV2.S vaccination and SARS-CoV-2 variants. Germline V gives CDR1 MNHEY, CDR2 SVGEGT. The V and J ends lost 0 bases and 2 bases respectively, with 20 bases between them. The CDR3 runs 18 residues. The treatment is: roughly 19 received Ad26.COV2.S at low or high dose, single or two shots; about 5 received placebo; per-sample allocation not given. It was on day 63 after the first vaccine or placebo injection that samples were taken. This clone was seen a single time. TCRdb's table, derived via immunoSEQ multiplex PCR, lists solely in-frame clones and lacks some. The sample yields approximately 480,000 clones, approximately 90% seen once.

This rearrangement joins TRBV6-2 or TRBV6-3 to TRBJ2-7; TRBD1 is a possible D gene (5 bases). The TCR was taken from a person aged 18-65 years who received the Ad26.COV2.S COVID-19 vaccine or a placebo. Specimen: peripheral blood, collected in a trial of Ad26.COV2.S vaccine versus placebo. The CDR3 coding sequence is TGTGCCAGCAGTTACTCGAATTCCTGGGCAGGGCCGACCTACGAGCAGTACTTC. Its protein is CASSYSNSWAGPTYEQYF.